The rows below give T cell receptor beta chains drawn from one sample of a study of T cell responses to AZD1222 COVID-19 vaccine. TCRdb's copy holds only in-frame clones and misses some; the assay was immunoSEQ multiplex PCR. The table has about 140,000 clones, approximately 90% seen once. The sequencing here drew on peripheral blood, taken on day 0 of AZD1222 vaccination. These receptors were obtained from an adult in good health. The CDR3 runs from the conserved cysteine through the conserved F or W. Each record gives: J gene, D gene, clone size, V gene, CDR3 protein, CDR3 DNA. D genes are given only for firm matches. Expanded clones get a size class; other rows say once, few or many, or leave the size out.

j_call: TRBJ1-4
d_call: -
clone_size: -
v_call: TRBV7-9
cdr3_aa: CASSLASPRGGGEKLFF
cdr3_nt: TGTGCCAGCAGCTTAGCGTCCCCCAGGGGAGGAGGGGAAAAACTGTTTTTT

j_call: TRBJ1-1
d_call: TRBD1
clone_size: -
v_call: TRBV29-1
cdr3_aa: CSVAGSRDRAFSTEAFF
cdr3_nt: TGCAGCGTAGCGGGGTCTAGGGACAGAGCGTTTAGCACTGAAGCTTTCTTT

j_call: TRBJ1-4
d_call: TRBD1
clone_size: -
v_call: TRBV7-9
cdr3_aa: CASSHTDRPSLLFF
cdr3_nt: TGTGCCAGCAGCCACACGGACAGGCCCTCCTTACTGTTTTTT

j_call: TRBJ1-4
d_call: TRBD1
clone_size: few
v_call: TRBV30
cdr3_aa: CAWSQGVANEKLFF
cdr3_nt: TGTGCCTGGAGCCAGGGGGTAGCTAATGAAAAACTGTTTTTT

j_call: TRBJ1-5
d_call: TRBD1
clone_size: -
v_call: TRBV18
cdr3_aa: CASSPDRDQPQHF
cdr3_nt: TGTGCCAGCTCGCCCGACAGGGATCAGCCCCAGCATTTT

j_call: TRBJ2-6
d_call: -
clone_size: -
v_call: TRBV6-5
cdr3_aa: CASSQAGANVLTF
cdr3_nt: TGTGCCAGCAGTCAGGCAGGGGCCAACGTCCTGACTTTC

j_call: TRBJ1-1
d_call: -
clone_size: -
v_call: TRBV7-9
cdr3_aa: CASSLILYRLPTEAFF
cdr3_nt: TGTGCCAGCAGCTTAATCTTGTACAGACTTCCGACTGAAGCTTTCTTT

j_call: TRBJ2-7
d_call: -
clone_size: once
v_call: TRBV28
cdr3_aa: CASSTFTGVYEQYF
cdr3_nt: TGTGCCAGCAGTACATTTACGGGTGTTTACGAGCAGTACTTC

j_call: TRBJ2-7
d_call: TRBD2
clone_size: -
v_call: TRBV7-3
cdr3_aa: CASSLASGRSEQYF
cdr3_nt: TGTGCCAGCAGCTTGGCCAGCGGGAGAAGCGAGCAGTACTTC

j_call: TRBJ2-3
d_call: -
clone_size: -
v_call: TRBV29-1
cdr3_aa: CSALYPGDTQYF
cdr3_nt: TGCAGCGCCCTATACCCCGGAGATACGCAGTATTTT

j_call: TRBJ2-3
d_call: TRBD2
clone_size: -
v_call: TRBV5-6
cdr3_aa: CASSARLAGAEYF
cdr3_nt: TGTGCCAGCAGCGCTCGACTAGCGGGGGCGGAGTATTTT

j_call: TRBJ2-1
d_call: TRBD1
clone_size: -
v_call: TRBV11-2
cdr3_aa: CASSSRGQVSSYNEQFF
cdr3_nt: TGTGCCAGCAGCTCCCGTGGACAGGTGAGCTCCTACAATGAGCAGTTCTTC

j_call: TRBJ1-5
d_call: -
clone_size: -
v_call: TRBV28
cdr3_aa: CASSTAGQGGQPQHF
cdr3_nt: TGTGCCAGCAGTACCGCAGGGCAAGGAGGCCAGCCCCAGCATTTT

j_call: TRBJ2-3
d_call: TRBD2
clone_size: -
v_call: TRBV7-6
cdr3_aa: CASSFLPAGVGDTQYF
cdr3_nt: TGTGCCAGCAGCTTCCTACCAGCGGGAGTGGGAGATACGCAGTATTTT

j_call: TRBJ1-4
d_call: -
clone_size: -
v_call: TRBV15
cdr3_aa: CATSRDQQKLFF
cdr3_nt: TGTGCCACCAGCAGAGATCAGCAAAAACTGTTTTTT

j_call: TRBJ2-5
d_call: -
clone_size: -
v_call: TRBV5-1
cdr3_aa: CASRPRGQETQYF
cdr3_nt: TGCGCCAGCAGGCCCAGAGGACAAGAGACCCAGTACTTC

j_call: TRBJ1-5
d_call: -
clone_size: -
v_call: TRBV28
cdr3_aa: CASSFSLIGNNQPQHF
cdr3_nt: TGTGCCAGCAGTTTTTCGCTGATCGGAAATAATCAGCCCCAGCATTTT

j_call: TRBJ1-5
d_call: -
clone_size: once
v_call: TRBV4-1
cdr3_aa: CASSLSGTSNQPQHF
cdr3_nt: TGCGCCAGCAGCCTGTCCGGGACAAGCAATCAGCCCCAGCATTTT

j_call: TRBJ2-5
d_call: TRBD1
clone_size: -
v_call: TRBV6-4
cdr3_aa: CARGTALTRTQYF
cdr3_nt: TGTGCCAGAGGGACAGCACTTACCCGGACCCAGTACTTC

j_call: TRBJ1-5
d_call: -
clone_size: -
v_call: TRBV7-2
cdr3_aa: CASSGAGDTQPQHF
cdr3_nt: TGTGCCAGCAGCGGGGCAGGGGACACTCAGCCCCAGCATTTT